Listed below are T cell receptor beta chains from one sample, sequenced in a study of cytomegalovirus exposure and HLA in healthy donors. The repertoire was sequenced with immunoSEQ multiplex PCR; TCRdb's copy has only in-frame clones and lacks some. Among around 90,000 clones listed, around 84% were seen once. Sequenced: PBMCs. These receptors were collected from a human donor in good health. Each CDR3 is given without its conserved first and last residue. The listing skips clone size in some rows; elsewhere it reads once, few, many or a size class.

CDR3aa | j_gene | v_gene | abundance
ASSLGGGTHSPLH | TRBJ1-6 | TRBV7-2 | NA
ASFGPHTDTQY | TRBJ2-3 | TRBV19 | NA
ASSPGASGRETQY | TRBJ2-5 | TRBV7-2 | NA
AWTGQGGSPLH | TRBJ1-6 | TRBV30 | NA
ASSMEGGPYY | TRBJ2-7 | TRBV19 | NA
ASSPIPRTGRETQY | TRBJ2-5 | TRBV18 | once
ASSEKTGWNYGYT | TRBJ1-2 | TRBV6-1 | NA
ASSEWDRGDGYT | TRBJ1-2 | TRBV9 | NA
ASSLRVDYNEQF | TRBJ2-1 | TRBV7-3 | few
ASSSGTGHNSPLH | TRBJ1-6 | TRBV7-3 | NA
ASSSGATNEKLF | TRBJ1-4 | TRBV7-9 | NA
ASSSTIAEAF | TRBJ1-1 | TRBV7-9 | few
AWSVLASYEQY | TRBJ2-7 | TRBV30 | NA
ASSGQENTGELF | TRBJ2-2 | TRBV10-1 | NA
AWSVPRDRGPHSNQPQH | TRBJ1-5 | TRBV30 | NA
ASSPTMTGATGELF | TRBJ2-2 | TRBV18 | NA
ASSDASSGGPYEQY | TRBJ2-7 | TRBV6-1 | NA
AISDGQGAGSQH | TRBJ1-5 | TRBV10-3 | once
ASGQAGGLFNEQF | TRBJ2-1 | TRBV5-1 | NA
SVGDRANTEAF | TRBJ1-1 | TRBV29-1 | NA
ASSLVLAINEQF | TRBJ2-1 | TRBV7-9 | NA
ASSLGGGEETQY | TRBJ2-5 | TRBV5-1 | NA
ASSLEAGGWATEAF | TRBJ1-1 | TRBV5-1 | NA
ASTPWRTGYEQY | TRBJ2-7 | TRBV28 | few
ASSAGTSGSNEQF | TRBJ2-1 | TRBV28 | NA
ASSLGTSGSGELF | TRBJ2-2 | TRBV5-1 | NA
ASRASGPFGQF | TRBJ2-1 | TRBV6-5 | NA
ASSLDRGGGKNIQY | TRBJ2-4 | TRBV10-2 | NA
AWSVQEKLF | TRBJ1-4 | TRBV30 | NA